What follows are 26 T cell receptor beta chains derived from one specimen sequenced in a study of blood T cell repertoires in COVID-19. Sequencing used immunoSEQ multiplex PCR; TCRdb keeps in-frame clones, though not all of them. Of nearly 200,000 clones listed, around 84% are singletons. Sequencing input: peripheral blood. The receptors here all came from a human donor in a cohort sampled during active COVID-19.

The CDR3 here is CASSRWGTSQETQYF. CDR3 nucleotides: TGCGCCAGCAGCCGGTGGGGCACTTCACAAGAGACCCAGTACTTC. V is TRBV4-1 and J is TRBJ2-5; maybe TRBD1 (5 bases). The germline V and J ends were trimmed by 4 bases and 2 bases, with 14 bases remaining between them. The CDR3 extends over 15 amino acids. CDR1 and CDR2 from the germline V gene are MGHRA and YSYEKL.

This clone showed up just once. The CDR3 DNA follows: TGTGCCACCAGTGATTTGGACCCGGGTCCCGTC. Its protein is CATSDLDPGPV. The chain has TRBV24-1 and TRBJ2-7, with unresolved D. From germline, CDR1 is KGHDR and CDR2 SFDVKD. The CDR3 extends over 11 amino acids.

The gene calls are TRBV5-5 and TRBJ2-7, with unresolved D. Per the germline V gene, CDR1 is SGHKS and CDR2 is YYEKEE (reference sequence). This CDR3 is 17 amino acids long. V lost 4 bases, J lost 2 bases, and 22 bases lay in between. CDR3 nucleotide sequence: TGTGCCAGCAGCGGGCTCAGATCATCTGCTTCCACCTACGAGCAGTACTTC. It codes for CASSGLRSSASTYEQYF.

The rearrangement links TRBV6-1 to TRBJ1-2, with TRBD1 matching 9 bases. CDR1 MNHNS and CDR2 SASEGT come from the germline V gene. The CDR3 spans 16 residues. V gave up 4 bases and J gave up 4 bases; unmatched junction bases: 10. CDR3 amino acids: CASSGTGQGQFYGYTF. CDR3 nucleotide sequence: TGTGCCAGCAGTGGGACGGGACAGGGCCAATTCTATGGCTACACCTTC.

The chain combines TRBV6-5 with TRBJ1-2; D gene unclear. CDR1 is MNHEY, CDR2 SVGAGI, per germline. This CDR3 region has 14 residues. With 0 bases removed from V and 5 bases from J, the gap between germline ends came to 10 bases. CDR3 nucleotide sequence: TGTGCCAGCAGTTACTCGATTTCGGGATATGGCTACACCTTC. Translating gives CASSYSISGYGYTF.

This clone was recorded once. V and J are TRBV28 and TRBJ2-7, with TRBD2 as a possible D gene (6 bases). The CDR3 contains 15 residues. The germline V gene encodes CDR1 MDHEN and CDR2 SYDVKM. The V and J ends lost 6 bases and 2 bases respectively, with 17 bases between them. CDR3 DNA: TGTGCCAGCAGCTTAGACCTTGGGGAGGCCTACGAGCAGTACTTC. Its translation is CASSLDLGEAYEQYF. The full variable domain, with the rest looked up from reference TRBV28 and TRBJ2-7, is DVKVTQSSRYLVKRTGEKVFLECVQDMDHENMFWYRQDPGLGLRLIYFSYDVKMKEKGDIPEGYSVSREKKERFSLILESASTNQTSMYLCASSLDLGEAYEQYFGPGTRLTVT.

The V and J genes are TRBV18 and TRBJ2-2, with D maybe TRBD1 (6 bases). The CDR3 sequence is 16 residues long. Germline CDR1 is KGHSH and CDR2 is LQKENI. V was clipped by 5 bases and J by 7 bases, with 20 bases between them. The CDR3 spells CASSKTSSGDRGELFF. The CDR3 DNA is TGTGCCAGCTCAAAAACGTCCTCAGGGGATCGCGGGGAGCTGTTTTTT.

The J gene is TRBJ2-2, the V gene TRBV9; 7 bases match TRBD1. This CDR3 region has 16 residues. V trimming: 2 bases; J trimming: 3 bases; junction bases outside the gene matches: 7. Germline lookup yields CDR1 SGDLS and CDR2 YYNGEE. CDR3 sequence: CASSVIQGYDTGELFF. The CDR3 DNA follows: TGTGCCAGCAGCGTCATACAGGGGTACGACACCGGGGAGCTGTTTTTT.

The genes are TRBV19 and TRBJ1-1; 7 bases line up with TRBD1. The V gene end was trimmed by 8 bases and the J gene end by 5 bases; junction bases not matched to a gene: 11. Germline V lookup: CDR1 LNHDA, CDR2 SQIVND (reference sequence). The CDR3 is 14 residues long. CDR3 DNA: TGTGCCAGTGGGGAAGACAGGGTGAGGACTGAAGCTTTCTTT. Protein product: CASGEDRVRTEAFF.

This clone came up once. The CDR3 nucleotides are TGTGCCAGCAGCCAAGTCCCGCTCTATTCGACTGAAGCTTTCTTT. Its protein is CASSQVPLYSTEAFF. The chain couples TRBV3-1 (or the pseudogene TRBV3-2) to TRBJ1-1; no firm D call. There are 15 residues in the CDR3. Germline-derived CDR1 and CDR2 are LGHDT and YNNKEL (reference sequence). Deletions cut 1 base from V and 5 bases from J, with 14 bases between.

The chain uses TRBV2 and TRBJ2-6; D unclear. The CDR3 length is 13 residues. V lost 7 bases and J 1 base, leaving 5 bases between the germline ends. Germline CDR1 reads SNHLY; CDR2 reads FYNNEI. In DNA form, the CDR3 reads TGTGCCAGCACTAGATCTGGGGCCAACGTCCTGACTTTC. Translating it yields CASTRSGANVLTF.

The CDR3: CASSGVYEQYV. CDR3 nucleotides: TGTGCCAGCTCGGGAGTCTACGAGCAGTACGTC. The chain has TRBV28 and TRBJ2-7; a possible D gene is TRBD2 (6 bases). V was trimmed by 8 bases and J by 3 bases, leaving 8 bases between them. CDR1 and CDR2 (germline): MDHEN, SYDVKM. The CDR3 has 11 amino acids.

The V call is TRBV2, the J call TRBJ1-5; unclear D gene. The germline V gene encodes CDR1 SNHLY and CDR2 FYNNEI. V gave up 6 bases and J gave up 3 bases, with 15 bases separating them. The CDR3 covers 15 residues. The CDR3 coding sequence is TGTGCCAGCAGCACCGGAGGGTTCGACAATCAGCCCCAGCATTTT. Translating gives CASSTGGFDNQPQHF.

In this sample, this clone turned up a few times. J is TRBJ1-2 and V is TRBV2, with TRBD1 matching 7 bases. The germline gives CDR1 SNHLY, CDR2 FYNNEI. The CDR3 is 13 residues long. With V trimmed by 8 bases and J by 4 bases, 7 bases remained unmatched. The CDR3 protein is CASSRDSTYGYTF. The DNA for the CDR3 is TGTGCCAGCTCTCGGGACAGTACCTATGGCTACACCTTC.

This rearrangement joins TRBV28 to TRBJ2-4; perhaps TRBD2 as D (6 bases). The CDR3 spans 15 residues. V lost 5 bases and J 0 bases, leaving 11 bases between the germline ends. The germline gives CDR1 MDHEN, CDR2 SYDVKM. The chain's CDR3 is CASSPGGIAKNIQYF. CDR3 coding DNA: TGTGCCAGCAGTCCCGGCGGGATAGCCAAAAACATTCAGTACTTC.

This chain links TRBV5-1 with TRBJ1-4; TRBD1 is a possible D gene (5 bases). Germline values: CDR1 SGHRS, CDR2 YFSETQ. Trimming took 5 bases from V and 3 from J, leaving 11 bases between them. CDR3 length equals 14 residues. The CDR3, as DNA: TGCGCCAGCAGTTGGGGCCCGGCTAATGAAAAACTGTTTTTT. Translating it yields CASSWGPANEKLFF.

The chain carries TRBV7-3 and TRBJ2-1; D perhaps matches TRBD1 (5 bases). This CDR3 is built from 14 residues. Germline assignment: CDR1 SGHTA and CDR2 FQGTGA. V lost 0 bases and J lost 8, with 11 bases in between. The CDR3 protein is CASSLTGQIYEQFF. As DNA, the CDR3 is TGTGCCAGCAGCTTAACGGGGCAAATCTATGAGCAGTTCTTC.

This chain joins TRBV25-1 and TRBJ2-5, with 8 nucleotides matching TRBD1. CDR3 size: 17 residues. V was pared by 5 bases and J by 5 bases, with 16 bases of the junction left unmatched. CDR1 and CDR2 from the germline V gene are MGHDK and SYGVNS. The CDR3 protein is CASSPTPGQGLGETQYF. CDR3 sequence (DNA): TGTGCCAGCAGTCCCACCCCCGGACAGGGATTGGGGGAGACCCAGTACTTC. Using reference TRBV25-1 and TRBJ2-5 for the parts outside the CDR3, the full variable domain is EADIYQTPRYLVIGTGKKITLECSQTMGHDKMYWYQQDPGMELHLIHYSYGVNSTEKGDLSSESTVSRIRTEHFPLTLESARPSHTSQYLCASSPTPGQGLGETQYFGPGTRLLVL.

V and J are TRBV21-1 and TRBJ2-7; whether TRBD1, the table's D call, matches the DNA was not checked. TRBV21-1 is labeled a pseudogene. This CDR3 comprises 17 residues. The CDR3 sequence: CASSKEGGTQSSYEQYF. The CDR3 nucleotides are TGTGCCAGCAGCAAAGAAGGGGGCACTCAGAGCTCCTACGAGCAGTACTTC.

This rearrangement joins TRBV25-1 to TRBJ1-5; TRBD1 matches 8 bases. The V segment lost 11 bases and the J segment 5 bases; nucleotides outside the gene matches: 8. Germline CDR1 MGHDK, CDR2 SYGVNS. This CDR3 has 13 amino acids. The CDR3 coding sequence is TGTGCCTCACAACAGGGGGTTCATCAGCCCCAGCATTTT. Translated, it gives CASQQGVHQPQHF.

Remarks on this clone: The junction shows a germline mismatch at one end, possibly a read error. The chain employs TRBV30 and TRBJ1-4; no firm D call. From germline, CDR1 is GTSNPN and CDR2 SVGIG (reference sequence). The CDR3 length is 15 residues. CDR3: CAWRLEGNVDERLFF. Written as DNA, the CDR3 is TGTGCCTGGAGGCTAGAAGGAAATGTGGATGAAAGACTGTTTTTT. Full variable domain (outside the CDR3, taken from reference TRBV30 and TRBJ1-4): SQTIHQWPATLVQPVGSPLSLECTVEGTSNPNLYWYRQAAGRGLQLLFYSVGIGQISSEVPQNLSASRPQDRQFILSSKKLLLSDSGFYLCAWRLEGNVDERLFFGSGTQLSVL.

This sequence joins TRBV27 and TRBJ1-2; 7 nucleotides agree with TRBD1. V trimming: 6 bases; J trimming: 2 bases; junction bases outside the gene matches: 6. Germline values: CDR1 MNHEY, CDR2 SMNVEV (reference sequence). The length of the CDR3 is 14 residues. In nucleotides, the CDR3 is TGTGCCAGCAGGGGCGTGGACAGGAACTATGGCTACACCTTC. Its translation is CASRGVDRNYGYTF.

The V and J genes are TRBV27 and TRBJ2-7, with D possibly matching TRBD2 (5 bases). Deletions cut 6 bases from V and 6 bases from J, with 18 bases between. The CDR3 loop spans 14 amino acids. CDR1 is MNHEY, CDR2 SMNVEV, per germline (reference sequence). CDR3 loop: CASSPFEGRSEQYF. CDR3 DNA sequence: TGTGCCAGCAGCCCATTTGAGGGTAGGAGCGAGCAGTACTTC.

The chain couples TRBV2 to TRBJ1-1, with unresolved D. The ends were cut back, 8 bases at V and 10 bases at J, with 14 bases in the middle. Per the germline V gene, CDR1 is SNHLY and CDR2 is FYNNEI. The CDR3 totals 11 residues. The CDR3 sequence is CASGPGLRAFF. The CDR3 nucleotides are TGTGCCAGCGGTCCAGGTCTGCGAGCTTTCTTT.

This clone was seen only a few times. The V call is TRBV28, the J call TRBJ1-1; tentatively, D is TRBD1 (6 bases). Germline V gives CDR1 MDHEN, CDR2 SYDVKM. The CDR3 runs 16 residues. V gave up 5 bases and J gave up 7 bases, with 23 bases separating them. This CDR3 is CASSAQGYLSFSEAFF. The CDR3 DNA is TGTGCCAGCAGTGCACAGGGCTACCTCTCGTTCAGTGAAGCTTTCTTT.

The chain combines TRBV10-3 with TRBJ2-2, with D maybe TRBD2 (6 bases). V lost 0 bases and J 4 bases, leaving 9 bases between the germline ends. This CDR3 is built from 15 residues. CDR1 and CDR2 (germline): ENHRY, SYGVKD. Written as DNA, the CDR3 is TGTGCCATCAGTGAGTCGGCGGGGACCACCGGGGAGCTGTTTTTT. Amino acids: CAISESAGTTGELFF.